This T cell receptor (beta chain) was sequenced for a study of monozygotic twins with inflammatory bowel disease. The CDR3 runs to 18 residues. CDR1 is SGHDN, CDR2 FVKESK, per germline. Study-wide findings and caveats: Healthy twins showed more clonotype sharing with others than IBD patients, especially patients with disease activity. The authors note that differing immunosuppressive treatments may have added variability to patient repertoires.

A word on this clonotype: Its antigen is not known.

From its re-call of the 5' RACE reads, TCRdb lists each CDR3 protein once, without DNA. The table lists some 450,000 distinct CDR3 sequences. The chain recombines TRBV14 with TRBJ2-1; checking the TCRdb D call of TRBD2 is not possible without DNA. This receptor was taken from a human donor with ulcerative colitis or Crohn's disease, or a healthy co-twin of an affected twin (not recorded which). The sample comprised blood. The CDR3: CASSQGYLMSGSGYEQFF.